This entry lists 26 T cell receptor beta chains sequenced from one sample in a study of shared clonotypes between healthy human individuals. Libraries were prepared by immunoSEQ multiplex PCR; TCRdb keeps only in-frame clonotypes and omits some of them. Of roughly 2.6 million clones detected, around nine tenths appear once; the ten largest clones hold over 0.12%. The sequencing sample was made of naive CD4+ T cells sorted from blood. Subset described: CD45RA+ positively selected. These receptors were obtained from a man younger than 30 in good health.

The V gene is TRBV29-1, the J gene TRBJ2-7, with TRBD1 identical over 8 bases. The CDR3 is made up of 17 amino acids. J lost 5 bases, V lost 0 bases, and 15 bases had no gene match. Germline lookup yields CDR1 SQVTM and CDR2 ANQGSEA. The CDR3 loop reads CSVEDFSFGQGGNEQYF. CDR3 coding DNA: TGCAGCGTTGAAGACTTTTCTTTTGGACAGGGAGGAAACGAGCAGTACTTC.

The rearrangement joins TRBV25-1 to TRBJ2-6; D is ambiguous. With 3 bases removed from V and 2 bases from J, the gap between germline ends came to 11 bases. Germline V gene sequence: CDR1 MGHDK, CDR2 SYGVNS. This CDR3 region has 16 residues. CDR3 in amino acids: CASSDLGVPGANVLTF. The CDR3 nucleotides read TGTGCCAGCAGTGATCTTGGGGTCCCTGGGGCCAACGTCCTGACTTTC.

The J gene is TRBJ2-7, the V gene TRBV5-4; D may correspond to TRBD1 or TRBD2 (5 bases each). CDR1 is SGHNT, CDR2 YYREEE, per germline (reference sequence). CDR3 length: 16 residues. Trimming cost V 0 bases and J 0 bases, with 13 bases left between them. This CDR3 reads CASSLGGTQTSYEQYF. In DNA form, the CDR3 reads TGTGCCAGCAGCTTGGGAGGGACCCAGACCTCCTACGAGCAGTACTTC.

The rearrangement uses TRBV25-1 and TRBJ2-3; D is uncertain. The V and J ends lost 1 base and 2 bases respectively, with 10 bases between them. This CDR3 spans 15 amino acids. Germline values: CDR1 MGHDK, CDR2 SYGVNS. The CDR3 loop is CASSELGQHTDTQYF. The CDR3 DNA reads TGTGCCAGCAGTGAATTGGGTCAACACACAGATACGCAGTATTTT.

J is TRBJ2-7 and V is TRBV2; the D gene is possibly TRBD2 (6 bases). From germline, CDR1 is SNHLY and CDR2 FYNNEI. This CDR3 is built from 13 residues. Trimming pared 7 bases from V and 2 bases from J, leaving 12 bases between. CDR3 sequence reads: CASTGTPAYEQYF. The CDR3 nucleotides are TGTGCCAGCACCGGGACTCCAGCCTACGAGCAGTACTTC.

The V and J genes are TRBV2 and TRBJ2-7; tentatively, D is TRBD1 (5 bases). Germline-derived CDR1 and CDR2 are SNHLY and FYNNEI. CDR3 length: 14 amino acids. The V gene lost 6 bases and the J gene lost 0 bases, with 12 bases spanning the gap. This CDR3 reads CASRETETSYEQYF. Written as DNA, the CDR3 is TGTGCCAGCAGAGAGACAGAAACCTCCTACGAGCAGTACTTC.

CDR3 region: CASSVDSRGAVGGSPLHF. The CDR3 DNA reads as TGTGCCAGCAGCGTAGATAGCAGGGGCGCGGTGGGGGGATCACCCCTCCACTTT. This chain joins TRBV9 and TRBJ1-6; TRBD1 is a possible D gene (6 bases). This CDR3 region has 18 residues. Germline V gene data show CDR1 as SGDLS and CDR2 as YYNGEE. Trimming cost V 0 bases and J 10 bases, with 23 bases left between them.

This chain uses TRBV4-1 with TRBJ2-1; the match to TRBD2 covers 7 bases. The junction had 12 bases not matched to a gene; V was cut back by 1 base and J by 3 bases. From germline, CDR1 is MGHRA and CDR2 YSYEKL. This CDR3 region has 18 residues. For the CDR3, the DNA is TGCGCCAGCAGCCAAGGGAGTCGGGCTAGCGGATTCTACAATGAGCAGTTCTTC. Protein: CASSQGSRASGFYNEQFF.

In nucleotides, the CDR3 is TGTGCCAGTAAGGGTACAGGGACTAGCTATGGCTACACCTTC. Encoded protein: CASKGTGTSYGYTF. The chain has TRBV19 and TRBJ1-2; maybe TRBD1 (6 bases). With 7 bases removed from V and 4 bases from J, the gap between germline ends came to 16 bases. From germline, CDR1 is LNHDA and CDR2 SQIVND (reference sequence). CDR3 length: 14 residues.

The V call is TRBV11-2, the J call TRBJ2-7; no clear D gene. The CDR3 spans 12 residues. CDR1 is SGHAT and CDR2 is FQNNGV in the germline V gene. V was cut by 2 bases and J by 6 bases, with 8 bases left in between. Written as DNA, the CDR3 is TGTGCCAGCAGCTTATCCAGTGTCGAGCAGTACTTC. It codes for CASSLSSVEQYF.

The chain employs TRBV5-1 and TRBJ1-1; a weak D match, TRBD1 (5 bases). The germline V gene has CDR1 SGHRS and CDR2 YFSETQ. The V end lost 4 bases, the J end lost 0 bases, and 13 bases lay between the germline ends. This CDR3 has 15 residues. In nucleotides, the CDR3 is TGCGCCAGCAGCCCCGACAGACCGATGAACACTGAAGCTTTCTTT. Its protein is CASSPDRPMNTEAFF. The whole variable domain, remainder taken from reference TRBV5-1 and TRBJ1-1, is KAGVTQTPRYLIKTRGQQVTLSCSPISGHRSVSWYQQTPGQGLQFLFEYFSETQRNKGNFPGRFSGRQFSNSRSEMNVSTLELGDSALYLCASSPDRPMNTEAFFGQGTRLTVV.

The table lists this clone with a count of one. The chain joins TRBV6-6 to TRBJ2-2; 8 nucleotides align to TRBD2. From germline, CDR1 is MNHNY and CDR2 SVGAGI (reference sequence). The CDR3 covers 15 residues. Trimming removed 4 bases from V and 7 bases from J; junction bases left unmatched: 8. The CDR3 loop is CASSWGSGKVGELFF. CDR3 coding DNA: TGTGCCAGCAGTTGGGGTAGCGGGAAGGTCGGGGAGCTGTTTTTT.

To note about this clone: Other nucleotide sequences in the sample specify the same CDR3. This chain joins TRBV7-9 and TRBJ1-6, with 8 positions matching TRBD1. Germline V gene data show CDR1 as SEHNR and CDR2 as FQNEAQ (reference sequence). Germline trimming cut 1 base from V and 0 bases from J; bases unmatched to any gene: 2. This CDR3 has 17 residues. The CDR3 DNA reads as TGTGCCAGCAGCTTAGGGACAGGGAGCTCCTATAATTCACCCCTCCACTTT. This translates into CASSLGTGSSYNSPLHF.

The chain couples TRBV6-6 to TRBJ1-4; TRBD1 is a possible D gene (6 bases). CDR1 is MNHNY and CDR2 is SVGAGI in the germline V gene (reference sequence). This CDR3 has 14 residues. Trimming left V 7 bases short and J 0 bases short, with 9 bases between. Here the CDR3 DNA reads TGTGCCAGCAAACAGGGCGCAACTAATGAAAAACTGTTTTTT. Translated, it gives CASKQGATNEKLFF.

Only one count was recorded for this clone. Here the CDR3 reads CASSLGQTNQPQHF. The DNA of the CDR3 is TGTGCCAGCAGCTTGGGGCAGACTAATCAGCCCCAGCATTTT. The chain combines TRBV7-6 with TRBJ1-5, with D tentatively TRBD1 (5 bases). V lost 3 bases and J lost 4, with 10 bases in between. CDR3 size: 14 residues. In germline, CDR1 is SGHVS, CDR2 FNYEAQ.

The sample holds a few counts of this clone. V and J are TRBV30 and TRBJ1-2; D is uncertain. There are 13 residues in the CDR3. The germline V and J ends were trimmed by 2 bases and 3 bases, with 10 bases remaining between them. Germline-derived CDR1 and CDR2 are GTSNPN and SVGIG (reference sequence). CDR3 in DNA: TGTGCCTGGAGTAAGGAAGCTCACTATGGCTACACCTTC. This translates into CAWSKEAHYGYTF.

The chain links TRBV10-1 to TRBJ2-5; no reliable D call. Germline values: CDR1 WNHNN, CDR2 SYGVQD (reference sequence). The CDR3 has 14 amino acids. The V and J ends lost 5 bases and 2 bases respectively, with 12 bases between them. The CDR3 loop reads CASSYLTDQETQYF. Here the CDR3 DNA reads TGCGCCAGCAGTTACCTCACAGATCAAGAGACCCAGTACTTC.

This clone was detected only once. Other DNA sequences in the sample encode the same CDR3. This sequence joins TRBV18 and TRBJ1-5; D perhaps matches TRBD1 (5 bases). This CDR3 contains 14 residues. Between the trimmed V and J ends, which lost 4 bases and 3 bases, there was a span of 10 bases. The V gene's germline CDR1 is KGHSH and CDR2 LQKENI. The CDR3 bases are TGTGCCAGCTCACAGGGGCGCGACAATCAGCCCCAGCATTTT. This codes for CASSQGRDNQPQHF.

The J gene is TRBJ2-7, the V gene TRBV30; D possibly corresponds to TRBD1 (6 bases). This CDR3 comprises 16 residues. V was cut by 2 bases and J by 3 bases, with 20 bases left in between. Per germline, CDR1 GTSNPN and CDR2 SVGIG (reference sequence). The DNA of the CDR3 is TGTGCCTGGAGTAGGGGGATGTCCGGCCAGGGCTACGAGCAGTACTTC. It is translated as CAWSRGMSGQGYEQYF. Drawing the rest from reference TRBV30 and TRBJ2-7, the complete variable domain is SQTIHQWPATLVQPVGSPLSLECTVEGTSNPNLYWYRQAAGRGLQLLFYSVGIGQISSEVPQNLSASRPQDRQFILSSKKLLLSDSGFYLCAWSRGMSGQGYEQYFGPGTRLTVT.

This clone has only one observation. The chain links TRBV19 to TRBJ1-6; 7 bases agree with TRBD1. The germline CDR1 and CDR2 sequences are LNHDA and SQIVND (reference sequence). The junction had 9 bases not matched to a gene; V was cut back by 7 bases and J by 6 bases. The CDR3 sequence is 15 residues long. The CDR3 nucleotides read TGTGCCAGTACCCCGACAGGGACCCTTAATTCACCCCTCCACTTT. Translation gives CASTPTGTLNSPLHF.

Note on this clone: This specimen includes other DNA sequences encoding the same CDR3. This chain links TRBV5-4 with TRBJ2-7; D gene unclear. The CDR3 covers 14 residues. The V end was cut by 0 bases, the J end by 0 bases, with 7 bases between. In germline, CDR1 is SGHNT, CDR2 YYREEE (reference sequence). The chain's CDR3 is CASSLDRGSYEQYF. In DNA form, the CDR3 reads TGTGCCAGCAGCTTGGACAGAGGCTCCTACGAGCAGTACTTC.

The chain links TRBV11-1 to TRBJ2-5, with D perhaps TRBD1 or TRBD2 (6 bases each). Germline V gene lookup returns CDR1 SGHAT and CDR2 FQDESV (reference sequence). V was cut by 5 bases and J by 7 bases, with 20 bases left in between. The CDR3 consists of 15 residues. The CDR3 DNA follows: TGTGCCAGCAGCCCAGCAATCGGGGGCGCGGGGACCCAGTACTTC. Protein product: CASSPAIGGAGTQYF.

Of note for this clone: The identical CDR3 is also encoded by other nucleotide sequences in the sample. V usage is TRBV2 and J usage is TRBJ1-2; D not certain. The CDR3 is made up of 14 amino acids. Trimming removed 2 bases from V and 0 bases from J, with 7 bases in between. Germline lookup yields CDR1 SNHLY and CDR2 FYNNEI. The CDR3 is CASSERVANYGYTF. The CDR3 DNA reads TGTGCCAGCAGTGAAAGGGTGGCTAACTATGGCTACACCTTC.

V usage is TRBV14 and J usage is TRBJ2-7; D might be TRBD1 (6 bases). The CDR3 covers 14 residues. From germline, CDR1 is SGHDN and CDR2 FVKESK. Trimming shortened V by 2 bases and J by 2 bases, and 10 bases separated the two germline ends. The CDR3 here is CASSQFYRAYEQYF. The DNA for the CDR3 is TGTGCCAGCAGCCAATTCTACAGGGCCTACGAGCAGTACTTC.

A remark on this clone: Other nucleotide sequences in the sample specify the same CDR3. The chain recombines TRBV2 with TRBJ1-2; no clear D. There are 12 residues in the CDR3. Germline-derived CDR1 and CDR2 are SNHLY and FYNNEI. V lost 2 bases and J lost 4, with 5 bases in between. CDR3 region: CASSERGYGYTF. The CDR3 coding sequence is TGTGCCAGCAGTGAACGCGGCTATGGCTACACCTTC.

On this clone itself: The junction shows a germline mismatch at one end, possibly a read error. The genes are TRBV7-7 and TRBJ2-5; D is unresolved. There are 15 residues in the CDR3. Looked up from germline, CDR1 is SSHAT and CDR2 is FNYEAQ (reference sequence). DNA of the CDR3: TGTGCTAGCAGCCCAGTGACGACCGCATCAGAGACCCAGTACTTC. Translation: CASSPVTTASETQYF.